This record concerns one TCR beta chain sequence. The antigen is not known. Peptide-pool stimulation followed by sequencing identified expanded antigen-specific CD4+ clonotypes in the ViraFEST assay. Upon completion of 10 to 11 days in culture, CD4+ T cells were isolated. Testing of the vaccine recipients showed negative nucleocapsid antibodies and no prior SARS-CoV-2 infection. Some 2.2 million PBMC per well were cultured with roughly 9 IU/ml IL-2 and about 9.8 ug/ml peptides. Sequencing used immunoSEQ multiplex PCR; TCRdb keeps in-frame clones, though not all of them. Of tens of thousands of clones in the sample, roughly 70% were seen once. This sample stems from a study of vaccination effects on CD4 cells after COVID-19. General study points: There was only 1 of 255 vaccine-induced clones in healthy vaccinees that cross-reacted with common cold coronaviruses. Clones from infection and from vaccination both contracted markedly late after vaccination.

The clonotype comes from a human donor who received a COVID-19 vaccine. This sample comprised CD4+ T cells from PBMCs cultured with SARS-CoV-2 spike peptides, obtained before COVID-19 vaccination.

The CDR3 region is CAYWVSMGQFF. DNA of the CDR3: TGTGCCTATTGGGTTTCCATGGGGCAGTTCTTC. The chain links TRBV30 to TRBJ2-1, with no clear D. Germline lookup yields CDR1 GTSNPN and CDR2 SVGIG (reference sequence). This CDR3 is built from 11 residues. V shed 7 bases and J shed 12 bases, with 16 bases lying between them.